The rows below give T cell receptor beta chains drawn from one sample of a study of chemoradiotherapy in HPV16-positive cancers. Clones were sequenced by immunoSEQ multiplex PCR, and TCRdb holds only the in-frame ones, with some missing. The data contain 20,000 to 25,000 clones, around 87% of them seen just once; the ten biggest clones take up about 2.1%. The sequenced sample was blood, obtained from a patient who underwent chemoradiotherapy. These receptors were taken from a human donor with HPV-associated anogenital cancer. Both conserved end residues are part of each CDR3. D genes are given only for firm matches. Clone size, where shown, is once, few, many, or a class for clones that have expanded.

V gene	J gene	D gene	clone size	CDR3 DNA	CDR3 protein
TRBV19	TRBJ1-4	.	.	TGTGCCAGTAGTACGTTCGTCGCAACTAATGAAAAACTGTTTTTT	CASSTFVATNEKLFF
TRBV23-1	TRBJ1-6	.	once	TGCGCCAGCAGTCAGGACGCAGGACCTCGAAGTAATTCACCCCTCCACTTT	CASSQDAGPRSNSPLHF
TRBV12-5	TRBJ1-2	.	.	TGTGCTAGTGGTTTGCCCCCGGACAACTATGGCTACACCTTC	CASGLPPDNYGYTF
TRBV5-4	TRBJ1-2	TRBD1	medium-sized	TGTGCCTTTTCCTTCAGGGGGCGCGGTAACTATGGCTACACCTTC	CAFSFRGRGNYGYTF
TRBV7-2	TRBJ2-5	TRBD1	.	TGTGCCAGCAGCTTAGCTGCCGGGACAGGGGCGATAGAGACCCAGTACTTC	CASSLAAGTGAIETQYF
TRBV7-9	TRBJ2-7	TRBD1	.	TGTGCCAGCAGACTAGCCCCCGGACAGGGACTCGAGCAGTACTTC	CASRLAPGQGLEQYF
TRBV5-1	TRBJ2-7	TRBD2	once	TGCGCCAGCAGCTTGGGGTCGGGGGGTCTAGCCTACGAGCAGTACTTC	CASSLGSGGLAYEQYF
TRBV11-2	TRBJ1-1	.	.	TGTGCCAGCAGCCGGAGTAATATAGCGGACACTGAAGCTTTCTTT	CASSRSNIADTEAFF
TRBV4-1	TRBJ1-6	.	.	TGCGCCAGCAGCCAAGTGATGCCCACACCCCTCCACTTT	CASSQVMPTPLHF
TRBV5-5	TRBJ2-7	TRBD1	.	TGTGCCAGCAGCTTGAGGGACAGGGAGGACGAGCAGTACTTC	CASSLRDREDEQYF
TRBV5-1	TRBJ2-3	TRBD2	.	TGCGCCAGCAGCCCGCTAGCGGGGGGGCCCGGTACGCAGTATTTT	CASSPLAGGPGTQYF
TRBV21-1	TRBJ2-5	.	.	TGTGCCAGCAATCAGGGTCCCCTCCAGGGGGCGCATAGGGAGACCCAGTACTTC	CASNQGPLQGAHRETQYF
TRBV5-1	TRBJ2-3	TRBD2	.	TGCGCCAGCAGAAGGACTAGTTCCCACACAGATACGCAGTATTTT	CASRRTSSHTDTQYF
TRBV7-6	TRBJ1-5	.	.	TGTGCCAGCAGCAGGGGGGGGAGTCAGCCCCAGCATTTT	CASSRGGSQPQHF
TRBV11-3	TRBJ2-4	.	.	TGTGCCAGCAGCTTATCCGGAACGGGGAACACCAGAGCCAAAAACATTCAGTACTTC	CASSLSGTGNTRAKNIQYF
TRBV27	TRBJ2-7	.	.	TGTGCCAGCAGTTCCGGTCCATCACGGAGCGGAGGCCAGTACGAGCAGTACTTC	CASSSGPSRSGGQYEQYF
TRBV11-3	TRBJ2-3	.	.	TGTGCCAGCAGCTTAGAGGGGCCGCGTTCAGATACGCAGTATTTT	CASSLEGPRSDTQYF
TRBV5-8	TRBJ1-6	TRBD1	.	TGTGCCAGCAGCCCGGGACAGGGTTATAATTCACCCCTCCACTTT	CASSPGQGYNSPLHF
TRBV6-6	TRBJ2-2	TRBD2	once	TGTGCCAGCAGTTACACTCCTAGCGGACCCACCGGGGAGCTGTTTTTT	CASSYTPSGPTGELFF
TRBV5-1	TRBJ2-7	.	.	TGCGCCAGCAGCTTGGGAGGGGTGGGGACCTACGAGCAGTACTTC	CASSLGGVGTYEQYF
TRBV18	TRBJ2-1	.	.	TGTGCCAGCTCACCACCAGGAATCTCCTACAATGAGCAGTTCTTC	CASSPPGISYNEQFF
TRBV27	TRBJ2-1	TRBD2	.	TGTGCCAGCAGTCCTCTTTTATCGACTAGCTTGGGGGATGAGCAGTTCTTC	CASSPLLSTSLGDEQFF
TRBV20-1	TRBJ2-7	.	.	TGCAGTGCTAACAGGGCTGACGAGCAGTACTTC	CSANRADEQYF
TRBV2	TRBJ2-7	TRBD1	few	TGTGCCAGCAGTCACGGACAGGCGTACGAGCAGTACTTC	CASSHGQAYEQYF
TRBV10-3	TRBJ1-4	.	.	TGTGCCATCAGGAGGGACCATGCGACTAATGAAAAACTGTTTTTT	CAIRRDHATNEKLFF
TRBV7-2	TRBJ2-1	.	.	TGTGCCAGCAGCTTCCGCCAGATCAATGAGCAGTTCTTC	CASSFRQINEQFF
TRBV9	TRBJ1-1	.	.	TGTGCCAGCAGCGAAACCCCAGAAAACACTGAAGCTTTCTTT	CASSETPENTEAFF
TRBV7-2	TRBJ2-3	TRBD2	once	TGTGCCAGCAGCCTCGGACTAGCGGGGGGGCTCTATACGCAGTATTTT	CASSLGLAGGLYTQYF
TRBV5-7	TRBJ2-7	.	.	TGTGCCAGCAGCTTGGAGGCAGGGTTGGACGAGCAGTACTTC	CASSLEAGLDEQYF
TRBV5-4	TRBJ2-5	.	.	TGTGCCAGCAGCCCTCCACGTTTGGCCGGGGAGACCCAGTACTTC	CASSPPRLAGETQYF
TRBV7-6	TRBJ2-2	TRBD1	.	TGTGCCAGCAGCCCCAGGACAGGGAGAGGCGAGCTGTTTTTT	CASSPRTGRGELFF
TRBV19	TRBJ1-5	.	.	TGTGCCACGAAACAACTAGGGACCCGTAATCAGCCCCAGCATTTT	CATKQLGTRNQPQHF
TRBV9	TRBJ1-5	TRBD1	.	TGTGCCAGCAGTACAGGGGCCGGAGAAGTACAGCCCCAGCATTTT	CASSTGAGEVQPQHF
TRBV19	TRBJ2-1	TRBD2	.	TGTGCCAGTAGTGTCCTAGCGGGGACTTCCTACAATGAGCAGTTCTTC	CASSVLAGTSYNEQFF
TRBV5-4	TRBJ2-1	.	.	TGTGCCAGCAGTCGTAGAGCGGCGGCCTACAATGAGCAGTTCTTC	CASSRRAAAYNEQFF
TRBV7-9	TRBJ1-3	.	.	TGTGCCAGCAGCTTCGAAGACAGTGAGGGGAACACCATATATTTT	CASSFEDSEGNTIYF
TRBV19	TRBJ1-1	.	.	TGTGCCAGTAGTGTCATGAACACTGAAGCTTTCTTT	CASSVMNTEAFF
TRBV12-1	TRBJ2-1	.	.	TGTGCCAGCAGCTTTGAAGAGTCCGCGCGGACTGGGGACTCCTACAATGAGCAGTTCTTC	CASSFEESARTGDSYNEQFF
TRBV7-2	TRBJ2-1	.	.	TGTGCCAGCTACGAGGGTAATAGGGCCAATGAGCAGTTCTTC	CASYEGNRANEQFF
TRBV6-5	TRBJ1-2	TRBD1	.	TGTGCCAGCAGTGGACAGGGCTCTGGCTACACCTTC	CASSGQGSGYTF
TRBV27	TRBJ1-6	TRBD1	once	TGTGCCAGCAGGTTAGGGACAGGGGAAAATTCACCCCTCCACTTT	CASRLGTGENSPLHF
TRBV5-1	TRBJ2-2	.	.	TGCGCCAGCAGGTCACGGATGACGAACACCGGGGAGCTGTTTTTT	CASRSRMTNTGELFF
TRBV5-1	TRBJ1-1	TRBD1	.	TGCGCCAGCAGAACCGGGACAGGGGGCACTGAAGCTTTCTTT	CASRTGTGGTEAFF
TRBV5-6	TRBJ2-1	.	.	TGTGCCAGCAGCTTGAGGAGCACGAGCGATGAGCAGTTCTTC	CASSLRSTSDEQFF
TRBV6-5	TRBJ2-7	.	.	TGTGCCAGCATCAACCCACGGTCCTACGAGCAGTACTTC	CASINPRSYEQYF
TRBV7-2	TRBJ2-1	TRBD1	.	TGTGCCAGCAGACCACCGGGACAGGGCTACAATGAGCAGTTCTTC	CASRPPGQGYNEQFF
TRBV5-4	TRBJ1-1	TRBD1	.	TGTGCCAGCAGTTACGGACAGGGTAGTACTGAAGCTTTCTTT	CASSYGQGSTEAFF
TRBV11-3	TRBJ2-3	.	.	TGTGCCAGCAGCTTAGTGGCGAACACAGATACGCAGTATTTT	CASSLVANTDTQYF
TRBV19	TRBJ2-7	.	.	TGTGCCAGTAGTATCCCAGGAAGGGCTTACGAGCAGTACTTC	CASSIPGRAYEQYF